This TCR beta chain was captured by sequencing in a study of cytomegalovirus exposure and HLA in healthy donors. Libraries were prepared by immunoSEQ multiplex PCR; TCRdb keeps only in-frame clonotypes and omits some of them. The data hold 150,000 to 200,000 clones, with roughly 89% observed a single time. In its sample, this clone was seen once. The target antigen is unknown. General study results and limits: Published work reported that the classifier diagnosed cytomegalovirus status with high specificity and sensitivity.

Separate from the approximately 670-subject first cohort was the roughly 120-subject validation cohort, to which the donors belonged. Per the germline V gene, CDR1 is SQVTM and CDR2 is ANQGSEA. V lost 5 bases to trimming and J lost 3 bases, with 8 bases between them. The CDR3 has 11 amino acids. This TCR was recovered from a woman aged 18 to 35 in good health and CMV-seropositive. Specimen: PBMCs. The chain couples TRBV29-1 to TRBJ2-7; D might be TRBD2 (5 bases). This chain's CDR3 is CSVKEVYEQYF. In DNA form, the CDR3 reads TGCAGCGTTAAGGAGGTCTACGAGCAGTACTTC.